The 26 T cell receptor beta chains reported below all come from one sample, sequenced in a study of blood T cell repertoires in COVID-19. Only in-frame clones appear in the TCRdb table, and some are missing; sequencing was by immunoSEQ multiplex PCR. Of some 260,000 clones in the sample, around 84% are singletons; the top ten hold 4.1%. Sample: PBMCs or T cells enriched from blood (not recorded which). These receptors all stem from a man aged 30-40 years with acute COVID-19.

The rearrangement uses TRBV11-1 and TRBJ1-4; D gene unclear. Trimming removed 7 bases at V and 8 bases at J, with 17 bases between. The germline gives CDR1 SGHAT, CDR2 FQDESV (reference sequence). This CDR3 contains 14 residues. The CDR3 is CASTTNGLGEKLFF. The CDR3 DNA is TGTGCCAGCACCACAAACGGACTGGGGGAAAAACTGTTTTTT.

The chain uses TRBV15 and TRBJ1-1; D is perhaps TRBD1 (6 bases). Trimming removed 5 bases from V and 3 bases from J, with 13 bases in between. CDR3 size: 14 residues. CDR1 and CDR2 from the germline V gene are LNHNV and YYDKDF (reference sequence). DNA for the CDR3: TGTGCCACCAGCGGTTTACCAGGGGACACTGAAGCTTTCTTT. Translating it yields CATSGLPGDTEAFF.

The chain joins TRBV4-1 to TRBJ2-3; TRBD2 agrees at 8 bases. The CDR3 is 15 amino acids. V lost 5 bases, J lost 4 bases, and 8 bases stayed unmatched. Germline CDR1 MGHRA, CDR2 YSYEKL. The CDR3 here is CASSSRGGLADTQYF. Here the CDR3 DNA reads TGCGCCAGCAGCTCTCGGGGGGGTTTGGCAGATACGCAGTATTTT.

The chain combines TRBV7-2 with TRBJ1-1; the match to TRBD1 covers 8 bases. The V segment lost 4 bases and the J segment 1 base; nucleotides outside the gene matches: 2. From germline, CDR1 is SGHTA and CDR2 FQGNSA. The CDR3 has 14 residues. Here the CDR3 DNA reads TGTGCCAGCAGCTACGGGACAGGGAACACTGAAGCTTTCTTT. Translating gives CASSYGTGNTEAFF.

This rearrangement joins TRBV6-1 to TRBJ1-5; a weak D match, TRBD1 (6 bases). The germline gives CDR1 MNHNS, CDR2 SASEGT. This CDR3 is 15 amino acids long. Trimming left V 2 bases short and J 7 bases short, with 15 bases between. The CDR3 DNA is TGTGCCAGCAGTGAACGGGGGGCCCCACCGCAGCCCCAGCATTTT. Translated: CASSERGAPPQPQHF.

V usage is TRBV18 and J usage is TRBJ2-4; TRBD2 aligns across 9 bases. The germline V gene has CDR1 KGHSH and CDR2 LQKENI. With V trimmed by 3 bases and J by 0 bases, 6 bases remained unmatched. The CDR3 consists of 17 residues. The CDR3 DNA is TGTGCCAGCTCACCTCAAGGACTAGCGTCAGCCAAAAACATTCAGTACTTC. It encodes CASSPQGLASAKNIQYF.

This chain connects TRBV28 to TRBJ2-3; the D gene is possibly TRBD2 (6 bases). Germline lookup yields CDR1 MDHEN and CDR2 SYDVKM. This CDR3 is built from 16 residues. V lost 5 bases and J lost 0, with 15 bases in between. CDR3 nucleotide sequence: TGTGCCAGCAGTCGGGCGGGGCGACCTAGCACAGATACGCAGTATTTT. Its translation is CASSRAGRPSTDTQYF.

The J gene is TRBJ1-1, the V gene TRBV5-8; D is unresolved. Germline V CDR1 and CDR2: SGHTS, YDEGEE. The CDR3 loop spans 15 amino acids. Between the trimmed V and J ends, which lost 5 bases and 1 base, there was a span of 15 bases. The CDR3 is CASSPRGGPNTEAFF. DNA for the CDR3: TGTGCCAGCAGTCCGCGGGGAGGACCGAACACTGAAGCTTTCTTT.

The chain carries TRBV5-6 and TRBJ1-1, with unresolved D. Germline values: CDR1 SGHDT, CDR2 YYEEEE. V gave up 2 bases and J gave up 5 bases, with 13 bases separating them. The CDR3 is 14 amino acids. For the CDR3, the DNA is TGTGCCAGCAGCTTCGACCCCCGGGAGACTGAAGCTTTCTTT. The encoded protein is CASSFDPRETEAFF. The whole variable domain, filled in from reference TRBV5-6 and TRBJ1-1, reads DAGVTQSPTHLIKTRGQQVTLRCSPKSGHDTVSWYQQALGQGPQFIFQYYEEEERQRGNFPDRFSGHQFPNYSSELNVNALLLGDSALYLCASSFDPRETEAFFGQGTRLTVV.

The chain carries TRBV11-3 and TRBJ2-7; TRBD1 might be the D (6 bases). This CDR3 is 13 amino acids long. The V end lost 5 bases, the J end lost 3 bases, and 11 bases lay between the germline ends. The V gene's germline CDR1 is SGHNT and CDR2 YENEEA. As DNA, the CDR3 is TGTGCCAGCAGCCAGGGACAAAACTACGAGCAGTACGTC. It encodes CASSQGQNYEQYV.

V is TRBV7-9 and J is TRBJ1-4, with D maybe TRBD1 (5 bases). The V gene lost 5 bases and the J gene lost 8 bases, with 15 bases spanning the gap. Germline V gene lookup returns CDR1 SEHNR and CDR2 FQNEAQ (reference sequence). The CDR3 is made up of 14 amino acids. The CDR3 coding sequence is TGTGCCAGCAGCCCGCCGGGGAGGGGAGAAAAACTGTTTTTT. This codes for CASSPPGRGEKLFF.

This clone turned up a few times. The J gene is TRBJ1-1, the V gene TRBV19; the match to TRBD1 covers 8 bases. Unmatched junction bases numbered 8, after V lost 6 bases and J lost 11 bases. Germline-derived CDR1 and CDR2 are LNHDA and SQIVND (reference sequence). The CDR3 is made up of 12 amino acids. The CDR3 loop reads CASSQRQGHAFF. The CDR3 DNA sequence: TGTGCCAGTAGCCAAAGACAGGGGCACGCTTTCTTT.

This clone occurred once. The chain uses TRBV9 and TRBJ2-4; 13 bases match TRBD2. Germline V gives CDR1 SGDLS, CDR2 YYNGEE. This CDR3 has 18 residues. J gave up 0 bases and V 3 bases, and 6 bases lay outside the gene matches. DNA of the CDR3: TGTGCCAGCAGCGAGGGGACTAGCGGGAATTTAGCCAAAAACATTCAGTACTTC. Translation gives CASSEGTSGNLAKNIQYF.

The chain has TRBV6-5 and TRBJ2-3; D might be TRBD2 (7 bases). There are 16 residues in the CDR3. CDR1 and CDR2 from the germline V gene are MNHEY and SVGAGI. V was clipped by 0 bases and J by 5 bases, with 15 bases between them. The chain's CDR3 is CASSYSGGGRLDTQYF. The CDR3 nucleotides are TGTGCCAGCAGTTACTCGGGGGGGGGCCGGTTAGATACGCAGTATTTT.

The chain is built from TRBV27 and TRBJ1-6, with TRBD1 as a possible D gene (5 bases). Germline V gene data show CDR1 as MNHEY and CDR2 as SMNVEV (reference sequence). V was cut by 3 bases and J by 9 bases, with 9 bases left in between. The length of the CDR3 is 13 residues. The CDR3: CASSFRVVSPLHF. The CDR3 nucleotides are TGTGCCAGCAGTTTCAGGGTTGTTTCACCCCTCCACTTT.

The V and J genes are TRBV2 and TRBJ2-1; tentative D call: TRBD2 (5 bases). The CDR3 has 16 amino acids. The ends were cut back, 3 bases at V and 1 base at J, with 13 bases in the middle. CDR1 is SNHLY, CDR2 FYNNEI, per germline. CDR3 in DNA: TGTGCCAGCAGTGAGCTAACTAGTTTGTCCTACAATGAGCAGTTCTTC. Protein product: CASSELTSLSYNEQFF.

This clone was counted a single time. The chain combines TRBV11-1 with TRBJ2-1, with 9 bases identical to TRBD1. Unmatched junction bases numbered 8, after V lost 4 bases and J lost 4 bases. Germline CDR1 SGHAT, CDR2 FQDESV (reference sequence). There are 16 residues in the CDR3. The CDR3: CASSSLEGQGYNEQFF. Here the CDR3 DNA reads TGTGCCAGCAGCTCCCTAGAGGGACAGGGTTACAATGAGCAGTTCTTC.

V is TRBV11-2 and J is TRBJ2-2; the match to TRBD2 covers 9 bases. CDR3 length: 18 residues. The V gene end was trimmed by 1 base and the J gene end by 5 bases; junction bases not matched to a gene: 11. The germline V gene encodes CDR1 SGHAT and CDR2 FQNNGV. Written as DNA, the CDR3 is TGTGCCAGCAGCTTAGGACTCTCGCGGGGGGGCCGGACCGGGGAGCTGTTTTTT. It encodes CASSLGLSRGGRTGELFF.

The V and J genes are TRBV6-5 and TRBJ2-1; 9 bases are a match to TRBD1. The CDR3 spans 13 residues. The ends lost 10 bases at V and 2 bases at J; junction bases unmatched: 3. CDR1 MNHEY and CDR2 SVGAGI come from the germline V gene. The CDR3 DNA sequence: TGTGCCACGCGGACAGGGGCCTACAATGAGCAGTTCTTC. Translated: CATRTGAYNEQFF.

The rearrangement links TRBV27 to TRBJ2-1, with D unresolved. The V end was cut by 8 bases, the J end by 6 bases, with 23 bases between. The CDR3 is 16 amino acids. From germline, CDR1 is MNHEY and CDR2 SMNVEV (reference sequence). As DNA, the CDR3 is TGTGCCAGCCGTGGCGGAATATCTATACGTGTCAATGAGCAGTTCTTC. Its translation is CASRGGISIRVNEQFF.

The gene calls are TRBV6-4 and TRBJ1-6; the D is unclear. The germline V gene encodes CDR1 MRHNA and CDR2 SNTAGT. CDR3 length: 15 residues. V lost 4 bases and J 4 bases, leaving 11 bases between the germline ends. CDR3 in amino acids: CASSARGNYNSPLHF. The CDR3 bases are TGTGCCAGCAGTGCTCGGGGAAATTATAATTCACCCCTCCACTTT.

This clone was detected only a few times. This sequence joins TRBV7-9 and TRBJ1-4; D gene uncertain. The germline V gene encodes CDR1 SEHNR and CDR2 FQNEAQ (reference sequence). Between the trimmed V and J ends, which lost 5 bases and 0 bases, there was a span of 7 bases. The CDR3 contains 14 residues. CDR3 region: CASSRHATNEKLFF. In DNA form, the CDR3 reads TGTGCCAGCAGCAGACATGCAACTAATGAAAAACTGTTTTTT.

V gene TRBV4-1 combines with J gene TRBJ1-4, with TRBD1 matching over 7 bases. CDR3 length: 16 residues. CDR1 and CDR2 from the germline V gene are MGHRA and YSYEKL. J was trimmed by 3 bases and V by 5 bases; bases with no gene match: 9. The CDR3 protein is CASSSRQGPSNEKLFF. The DNA of the CDR3 is TGCGCCAGCAGCTCTAGACAGGGCCCTTCTAATGAAAAACTGTTTTTT.

Here the CDR3 DNA reads TGTGCCAGCAGTGGGGGAGCCTGGGCAAGGTCACCCCTCCACTTT. This codes for CASSGGAWARSPLHF. The V call is TRBV25-1, the J call TRBJ1-6; D call uncertain. CDR3 length: 15 residues. With 4 bases removed from V and 10 bases from J, the gap between germline ends came to 17 bases. Germline CDR1 reads MGHDK; CDR2 reads SYGVNS.

The CDR3 reads CASSSPVQPQHF. The CDR3 nucleotides read TGTGCCAGCAGCTCTCCTGTCCAGCCCCAGCATTTT. The genes are TRBV7-2 and TRBJ1-5; D is unclear. CDR1 is SGHTA and CDR2 is FQGNSA in the germline V gene. Trimming left V 4 bases short and J 7 bases short, with 8 bases between. The CDR3 contains 12 residues.

This clone has only a few counts. The chain joins TRBV5-4 to TRBJ1-3; the match to TRBD1 covers 7 bases. The V gene's germline CDR1 is SGHNT and CDR2 YYREEE (reference sequence). The CDR3 spans 16 residues. V was clipped by 4 bases and J by 0 bases; unmatched bases: 7. CDR3 sequence: CASSVNRGSSGNTIYF. DNA for the CDR3: TGTGCCAGCAGCGTTAACAGGGGATCCTCTGGAAACACCATATATTTT.